These T cell receptor beta chains were read from a single sample in a study of blood T cell repertoires in COVID-19. Method: immunoSEQ multiplex PCR; TCRdb's copy keeps in-frame clones and lacks some. Of roughly 520,000 clones listed, approximately 88% were seen once; the top ten hold around 1.9%. The sequenced material came from PBMCs or T cells enriched from blood (not recorded which). These receptors were collected from a woman in her thirties or forties who had recovered from COVID-19. Each CDR3 is given with its conserved first and last residue. The order of the fields is clone size, D gene, J gene, V gene, CDR3 protein, CDR3 DNA. The D gene is left open where the match is weak. Clone size is stated in some rows and not others, as once, few, many or a class when expanded.

.,.,TRBJ1-5,TRBV27,CASSPLAERNQPQHF,TGTGCCAGCAGTCCCCTGGCTGAGCGTAATCAGCCCCAGCATTTT
.,.,TRBJ1-5,TRBV4-2,CASSQGRAVAQPQHF,TGTGCCAGCAGCCAAGGCAGGGCAGTTGCTCAGCCCCAGCATTTT
.,.,TRBJ1-2,TRBV7-9,CASSFNRVLYGYTF,TGTGCCAGCAGCTTTAACAGGGTACTTTATGGCTACACCTTC
.,TRBD2,TRBJ2-1,TRBV27,CASSPRTSGVEQFF,TGTGCCAGCAGTCCCAGGACTAGCGGGGTGGAGCAGTTCTTC
.,.,TRBJ1-3,TRBV7-9,CASSLVHRRSGNTIYF,TGTGCCAGCAGCTTAGTGCACAGGCGCTCTGGAAACACCATATATTTT
.,.,TRBJ2-7,TRBV3-1/TRBV3-2,CASSKRLSYEQYF,TGTGCCAGCAGTAAGCGTCTCTCCTACGAGCAGTACTTC
once,TRBD1,TRBJ1-2,TRBV4-1,CASSQVDRGPSGYTF,TGCGCCAGCAGCCAAGTTGACAGGGGGCCTTCTGGCTACACCTTC
.,.,TRBJ2-2,TRBV6-5,CASTPAGSEGRELFF,TGTGCCAGCACCCCGGCCGGGAGTGAGGGACGGGAGCTGTTTTTT
.,TRBD2,TRBJ2-7,TRBV7-2,CASSFGGTSHYEQYF,TGTGCCAGCAGCTTCGGGGGGACTAGTCACTACGAGCAGTACTTC
.,.,TRBJ2-5,TRBV27,CASSFLADETQYF,TGTGCCAGCAGTTTCTTAGCCGATGAGACCCAGTACTTC
.,.,TRBJ1-2,TRBV25-1,CASSESGQTYGYTF,TGTGCCAGCAGTGAATCGGGACAAACCTATGGCTACACCTTC
.,.,TRBJ1-2,TRBV28,CAICRSPRGYGYTF,TGTGCCATCTGCCGGTCTCCGCGAGGCTATGGCTACACCTTC
.,TRBD2,TRBJ2-7,TRBV15,CATSRGSGLAYEQYF,TGTGCCACCAGCAGGGGAAGCGGACTAGCCTACGAGCAGTACTTC
once,TRBD1,TRBJ2-7,TRBV9,CASSVATTGGRGEQYF,TGTGCCAGCAGCGTAGCTACGACAGGGGGCCGGGGCGAGCAGTACTTC
.,TRBD1,TRBJ1-2,TRBV19,CASSIGTGASYGYTF,TGTGCCAGTAGTATAGGGACAGGGGCGTCATATGGCTACACCTTC
.,TRBD1,TRBJ2-1,TRBV4-3,CASSVWTGYNEQFF,TGCGCCAGCAGCGTCTGGACAGGGTACAATGAGCAGTTCTTC
.,TRBD1,TRBJ1-5,TRBV10-3,CASASGTGGSEPQHF,TGTGCCAGCGCCTCCGGGACAGGGGGTAGTGAGCCCCAGCATTTT
.,TRBD2,TRBJ2-7,TRBV6-2/TRBV6-3,CASSLGGSGSRRAEQYF,TGTGCCAGCAGTCTCGGGGGTAGCGGGAGCAGGAGGGCCGAGCAGTACTTC
.,.,TRBJ2-1,TRBV11-3,CASSLAHKYNEQFF,TGTGCCAGCAGCTTAGCCCACAAGTACAATGAGCAGTTCTTC
.,.,TRBJ1-2,TRBV4-1,CASSQDRGTASNYGYTF,TGCGCCAGCAGCCAAGATAGGGGAACAGCGTCCAACTATGGCTACACCTTC
.,.,TRBJ1-2,TRBV5-1,CASSLTANYGYTF,TGCGCCAGCAGCTTAACTGCGAACTATGGCTACACCTTC
few,TRBD1,TRBJ1-1,TRBV4-2,CASDRGQGHTEAFF,TGTGCCAGCGACCGGGGACAGGGTCACACTGAAGCTTTCTTT
.,TRBD2,TRBJ2-5,TRBV11-2,CASSFTVASGIKTQYF,TGTGCCAGCAGCTTTACTGTCGCTAGCGGGATAAAGACCCAGTACTTC
once,.,TRBJ2-7,TRBV11-2,CASSDWTTETNYEQYF,TGTGCCAGCAGCGACTGGACTACCGAAACAAACTACGAGCAGTACTTC
.,.,TRBJ2-1,TRBV15,CATSRGAGISYNEQFF,TGTGCCACCAGCAGAGGGGCGGGAATCTCCTACAATGAGCAGTTCTTC
.,.,TRBJ2-7,TRBV13,CASSADRTSSYEQYF,TGTGCCAGCAGCGCGGACAGAACGAGCTCCTACGAGCAGTACTTC
.,TRBD1,TRBJ1-3,TRBV10-3,CAIRGQGGNTIYF,TGTGCCATCCGCGGACAGGGCGGAAACACCATATATTTT
.,.,TRBJ2-1,TRBV7-8,CASSSGTWARDEQFF,TGTGCCAGCAGCTCGGGGACATGGGCCCGCGATGAGCAGTTCTTC
.,.,TRBJ2-7,TRBV7-2,CASSFGTGAYEQYF,TGTGCCAGCAGCTTCGGGACTGGGGCCTACGAGCAGTACTTC
.,TRBD1,TRBJ2-1,TRBV5-4,CASSSDRGLWQFF,TGTGCCAGCAGCTCGGACAGGGGATTATGGCAGTTCTTC
.,.,TRBJ2-7,TRBV5-5,CASSLTLVTYEQYF,TGTGCCAGCAGCCTTACCTTAGTTACCTACGAGCAGTACTTC
.,TRBD1,TRBJ1-1,TRBV5-1,CASSETGTGRDTEAFF,TGCGCCAGCAGCGAAACTGGGACAGGGCGGGACACTGAAGCTTTCTTT
once,TRBD2,TRBJ2-7,TRBV4-2,CASSPHIRGSYEQYF,TGTGCCAGCAGCCCACACATCCGCGGGAGTTACGAGCAGTACTTC
.,.,TRBJ1-2,TRBV15,CATSRDTNYGYTF,TGTGCCACCAGTCGGGACACCAACTATGGCTACACCTTC
.,TRBD2,TRBJ2-5,TRBV30,CASSPGLATTQYF,TGTGCCAGCTCCCCCGGACTAGCTACAACCCAGTACTTC
.,.,TRBJ1-2,TRBV15,CATSRDDLANYGYTF,TGTGCCACCAGCAGAGATGATTTAGCTAACTATGGCTACACCTTC
.,.,TRBJ1-5,TRBV6-2/TRBV6-3,CASSLNVPNQPQHF,TGTGCCAGCAGTTTAAATGTTCCGAATCAGCCCCAGCATTTT
.,.,TRBJ2-7,TRBV10-1,CASSGSVGAAIKQYF,TGCGCCAGCAGTGGATCAGTAGGGGCCGCCATCAAGCAGTACTTC
.,.,TRBJ1-1,TRBV11-2,CASTREGDRAFF,TGTGCCAGCACCCGCGAGGGGGATCGAGCTTTCTTT
.,.,TRBJ2-3,TRBV6-2/TRBV6-3,CASSLMDSLFTDTQYF,TGTGCCAGCAGCCTCATGGACAGCCTATTTACAGATACGCAGTATTTT
.,TRBD1,TRBJ1-1,TRBV4-1,CASSFIGTGARTEAFF,TGCGCCAGCAGTTTCATCGGGACAGGAGCAAGGACTGAAGCTTTCTTT
.,TRBD1,TRBJ1-1,TRBV5-6,CASSMTGSGNTEAFF,TGTGCCAGCAGCATGACAGGGAGTGGGAACACTGAAGCTTTCTTT
.,TRBD1,TRBJ1-1,TRBV12-5,CASGLVVGTGQANTEAFF,TGTGCTAGTGGTTTGGTAGTGGGAACGGGACAGGCGAACACTGAAGCTTTCTTT
.,.,TRBJ2-7,TRBV5-6,CASSWVSGEQYF,TGTGCCAGCAGCTGGGTTTCGGGAGAGCAGTACTTC
.,TRBD2,TRBJ2-5,TRBV3-1/TRBV3-2,CASSGSGSFGETQYF,TGTGCCAGCAGCGGTAGCGGGAGCTTCGGGGAGACCCAGTACTTC
.,.,TRBJ2-7,TRBV10-1,CASSEGQINYEQYF,TGCGCCAGCAGTGAGGGACAGATAAACTACGAGCAGTACTTC
.,.,TRBJ2-5,TRBV5-5,CASSPDREMRSETQYF,TGTGCCAGCAGCCCGGACCGGGAGATGAGGTCAGAGACCCAGTACTTC
.,TRBD2,TRBJ2-7,TRBV7-2,CASSSGLAGGREQYF,TGTGCCAGCAGCTCCGGACTAGCGGGAGGTCGCGAGCAGTACTTC
once,.,TRBJ2-7,TRBV9,CASSVDFPAYEQYF,TGTGCCAGCAGCGTAGATTTCCCCGCCTACGAGCAGTACTTC